This is a list of T cell receptor beta chains from one sample in a study of T cell responses to AZD1222 COVID-19 vaccine. Method: immunoSEQ multiplex PCR; TCRdb's copy keeps in-frame clones and lacks some. The sample lists about 150,000 clones; 80% to 95% were seen once. The material was peripheral blood, obtained 28 days after the second AZD1222 dose. The receptors here all came from an adult who received the AZD1222 COVID-19 vaccine. Each CDR3 is given without its conserved first and last residue.

v_gene: TRBV27
CDR3aa: ASSLGNSPLH

v_gene: TRBV19
CDR3aa: ASSLDRGTEAF

v_gene: TRBV7-2
CDR3aa: ASSLGDRDIETQY

v_gene: TRBV19
CDR3aa: ASSSRTAQSTNEKLF

v_gene: TRBV15
CDR3aa: ATSRVFAQGRDTDTQY

v_gene: TRBV7-2
CDR3aa: ASSLRTGALSYNEQF

v_gene: TRBV27
CDR3aa: ASSTRTGPTYEQY

v_gene: TRBV5-1
CDR3aa: ASSLEATSTEAF

v_gene: TRBV7-9
CDR3aa: ASSVSSGRAGEQF

v_gene: TRBV13
CDR3aa: ASSSRQEVNYGYT

v_gene: TRBV29-1
CDR3aa: SVDRSEF

v_gene: TRBV7-6
CDR3aa: ASSLEGSLAGNTIY

v_gene: TRBV6-5
CDR3aa: ASTPTRGQETQY

v_gene: TRBV6-6
CDR3aa: ASSPPTGNTGELF

v_gene: TRBV11-2
CDR3aa: ASSLRLNEQY

v_gene: TRBV5-8
CDR3aa: ASSPEGYSNQPQH

v_gene: TRBV29-1
CDR3aa: SVGRLGSVNTQY

v_gene: TRBV6-4
CDR3aa: ASSRLAGDTGELF

v_gene: TRBV12-5
CDR3aa: ASGLVPGKNSPLH

v_gene: TRBV7-2
CDR3aa: ASSTDRGYGYT

v_gene: TRBV7-8
CDR3aa: ASSLADQPQH

v_gene: TRBV15
CDR3aa: ATSSPGTGEAKTPSTDTQY

v_gene: TRBV28
CDR3aa: ASSGLAGLAKNIQY

v_gene: TRBV6-6
CDR3aa: ASSRGINSPLH